Below are 3 T cell receptor beta chains sequenced from a single sample in a study of T cell responses to AZD1222 COVID-19 vaccine. Sequencing used immunoSEQ multiplex PCR; TCRdb keeps in-frame clones, though not all of them. The sample gives about 100,000 clones, about 90% of which show up once; around 1.7% is in the top ten. Sequenced here: peripheral blood, sampled on day 0 of AZD1222 vaccination. The receptors originated from an adult in good health.

The chain combines TRBV7-8 with TRBJ2-4; D is perhaps TRBD2 (6 bases). CDR1 is SGHVS, CDR2 FQNEAQ, per germline. The CDR3 covers 16 residues. V was cut by 2 bases and J by 2 bases, with 13 bases left in between. CDR3 DNA sequence: TGTGCCAGCAGCTTATGGGACTTAGGGACCAAAAACATTCAGTACTTC. This sequence encodes CASSLWDLGTKNIQYF.

V gene TRBV5-8 combines with J gene TRBJ2-5; D uncertain. Trimming took 4 bases from V and 2 from J, leaving 12 bases between them. The V gene's germline CDR1 is SGHTS and CDR2 YDEGEE. There are 14 residues in the CDR3. The CDR3 loop reads CASSPGLQQETQYF. DNA for the CDR3: TGTGCCAGCAGCCCCGGCCTACAGCAAGAGACCCAGTACTTC.

This chain connects TRBV5-4 to TRBJ2-1; D ambiguous. V gave up 1 base and J gave up 9 bases, with 8 bases separating them. The CDR3 has 12 amino acids. Germline assignment: CDR1 SGHNT and CDR2 YYREEE (reference sequence). The DNA for the CDR3 is TGTGCCAGCAGCTTGCCCTCTCTTGAGCAGTTCTTC. Translating gives CASSLPSLEQFF.